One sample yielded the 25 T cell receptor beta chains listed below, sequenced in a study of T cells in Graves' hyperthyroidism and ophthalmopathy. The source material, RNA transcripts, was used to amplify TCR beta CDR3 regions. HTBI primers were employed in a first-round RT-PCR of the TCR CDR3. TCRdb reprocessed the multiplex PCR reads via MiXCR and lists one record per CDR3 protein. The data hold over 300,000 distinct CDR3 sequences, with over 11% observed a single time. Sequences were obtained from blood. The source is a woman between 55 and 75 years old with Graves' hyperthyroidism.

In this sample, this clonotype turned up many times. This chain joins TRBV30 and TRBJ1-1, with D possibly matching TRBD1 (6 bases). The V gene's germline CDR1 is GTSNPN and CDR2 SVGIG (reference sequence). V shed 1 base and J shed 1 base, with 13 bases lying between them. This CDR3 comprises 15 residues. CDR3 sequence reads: CAWSDRGQWNTEAFF. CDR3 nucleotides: TGTGCCTGGAGTGACCGAGGACAGTGGAACACTGAAGCTTTCTTT.

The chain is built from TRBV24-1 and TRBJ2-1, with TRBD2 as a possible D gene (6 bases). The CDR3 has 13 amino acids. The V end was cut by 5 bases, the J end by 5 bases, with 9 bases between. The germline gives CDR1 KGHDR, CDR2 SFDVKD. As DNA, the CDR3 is TGTGCCACCAGTGGACCGGGAGACAATGAGCAGTTCTTC. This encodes CATSGPGDNEQFF.

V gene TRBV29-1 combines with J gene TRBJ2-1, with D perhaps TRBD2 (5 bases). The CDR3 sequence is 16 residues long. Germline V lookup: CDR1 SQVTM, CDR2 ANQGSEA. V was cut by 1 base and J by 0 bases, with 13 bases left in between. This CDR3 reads CSVEGRLASSYNEQFF. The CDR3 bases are TGCAGCGTTGAAGGGAGGTTAGCGAGCTCCTACAATGAGCAGTTCTTC.

The CDR3 loop reads CASSPTISRYNEQFF. CDR3 DNA sequence: TGTGCCAGCAGCCCGACCATTTCGAGGTACAATGAGCAGTTCTTC. The chain carries TRBV3-1 and TRBJ2-1; D gene uncertain. Germline CDR1 LGHDT, CDR2 YNNKEL (reference sequence). Trimming took 4 bases from V and 4 from J, leaving 14 bases between them. The CDR3 runs 15 residues.

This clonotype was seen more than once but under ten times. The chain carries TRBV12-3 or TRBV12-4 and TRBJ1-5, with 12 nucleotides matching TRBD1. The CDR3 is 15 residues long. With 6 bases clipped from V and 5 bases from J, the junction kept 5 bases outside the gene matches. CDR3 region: CASRSGQGAYQPQHF. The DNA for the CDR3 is TGTGCCAGCAGGTCGGGACAGGGGGCTTATCAGCCCCAGCATTTT.

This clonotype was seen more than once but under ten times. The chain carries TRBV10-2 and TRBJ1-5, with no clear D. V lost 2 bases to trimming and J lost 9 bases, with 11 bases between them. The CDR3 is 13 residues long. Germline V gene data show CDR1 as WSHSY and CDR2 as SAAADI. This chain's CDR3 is CASSENTGGPQHF. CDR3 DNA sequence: TGCGCCAGCAGTGAGAACACGGGAGGGCCCCAGCATTTT.

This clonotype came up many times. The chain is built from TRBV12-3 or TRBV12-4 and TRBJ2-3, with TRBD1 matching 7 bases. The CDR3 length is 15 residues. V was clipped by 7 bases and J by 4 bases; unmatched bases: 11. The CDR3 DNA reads TGTGCCAGCACCAGTAGGGGGCGTAGCGCAGATACGCAGTATTTT. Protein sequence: CASTSRGRSADTQYF.

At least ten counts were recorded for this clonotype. In DNA form, the CDR3 reads TGTGCCAGCAGCTTGCGGGACAGCGGTGGCTACACCTTC. Translated: CASSLRDSGGYTF. The chain uses TRBV7-9 and TRBJ1-2; 7 positions match TRBD1. The V and J ends lost 3 bases and 7 bases, in that order; junction bases with no gene match: 5. The CDR3 has 13 amino acids. The germline CDR1 and CDR2 sequences are SEHNR and FQNEAQ (reference sequence).

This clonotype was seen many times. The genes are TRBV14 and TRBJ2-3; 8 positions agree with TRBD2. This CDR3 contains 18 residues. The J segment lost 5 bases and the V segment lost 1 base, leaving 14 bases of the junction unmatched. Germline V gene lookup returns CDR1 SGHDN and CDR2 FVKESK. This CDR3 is CASSQAPWDGSGRDTQYF. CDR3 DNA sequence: TGTGCCAGCAGCCAAGCACCCTGGGATGGGAGCGGGAGAGATACGCAGTATTTT.

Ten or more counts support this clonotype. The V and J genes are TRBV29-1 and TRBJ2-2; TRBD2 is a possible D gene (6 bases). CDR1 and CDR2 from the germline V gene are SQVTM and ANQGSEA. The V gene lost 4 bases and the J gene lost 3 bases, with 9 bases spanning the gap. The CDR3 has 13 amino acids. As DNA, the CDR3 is TGCAGCGTTGGGTTAGCGGACACCGGGGAGCTGTTTTTT. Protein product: CSVGLADTGELFF.

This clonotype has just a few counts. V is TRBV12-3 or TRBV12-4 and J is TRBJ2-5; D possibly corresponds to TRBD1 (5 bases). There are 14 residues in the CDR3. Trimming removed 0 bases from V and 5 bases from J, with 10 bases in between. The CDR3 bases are TGTGCCAGCAGTTTAGCGTCAGGGTGGGAGACCCAGTACTTC. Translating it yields CASSLASGWETQYF.

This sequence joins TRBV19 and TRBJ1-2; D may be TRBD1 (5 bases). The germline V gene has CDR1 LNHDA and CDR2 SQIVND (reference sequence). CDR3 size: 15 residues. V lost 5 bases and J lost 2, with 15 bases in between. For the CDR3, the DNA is TGTGCCAGTAGTCCTTATGGGGGTTTCAACTATGGCTACACCTTC. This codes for CASSPYGGFNYGYTF.

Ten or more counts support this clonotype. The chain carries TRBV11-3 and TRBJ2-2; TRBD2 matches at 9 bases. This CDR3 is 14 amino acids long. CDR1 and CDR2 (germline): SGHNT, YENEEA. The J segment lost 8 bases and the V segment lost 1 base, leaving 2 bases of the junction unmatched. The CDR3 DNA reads TGTGCCAGCAGCTTAGGCCTAGCGGGAGGGGAGCTGTTTTTT. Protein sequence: CASSLGLAGGELFF. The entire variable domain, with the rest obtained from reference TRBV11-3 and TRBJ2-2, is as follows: EAGVVQSPRYKIIEKKQPVAFWCNPISGHNTLYWYLQNLGQGPELLIRYENEEAVDDSQLPKDRFSAERLKGVDSTLKIQPAELGDSAVYLCASSLGLAGGELFFGEGSRLTVL.

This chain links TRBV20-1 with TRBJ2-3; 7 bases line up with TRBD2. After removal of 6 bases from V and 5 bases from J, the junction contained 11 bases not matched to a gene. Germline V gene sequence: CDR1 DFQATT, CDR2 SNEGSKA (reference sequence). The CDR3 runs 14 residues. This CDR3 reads CSAPGGSFGDTQYF. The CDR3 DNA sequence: TGCAGTGCCCCAGGCGGGAGCTTTGGAGATACGCAGTATTTT.

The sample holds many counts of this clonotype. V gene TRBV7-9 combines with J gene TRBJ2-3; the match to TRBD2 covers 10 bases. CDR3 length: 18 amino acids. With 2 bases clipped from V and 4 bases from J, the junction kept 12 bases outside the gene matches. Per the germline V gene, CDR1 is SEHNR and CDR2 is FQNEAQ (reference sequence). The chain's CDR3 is CASSLSQLAGTVADTQYF. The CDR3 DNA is TGTGCCAGCAGCTTATCTCAACTAGCGGGAACCGTTGCAGATACGCAGTATTTT.

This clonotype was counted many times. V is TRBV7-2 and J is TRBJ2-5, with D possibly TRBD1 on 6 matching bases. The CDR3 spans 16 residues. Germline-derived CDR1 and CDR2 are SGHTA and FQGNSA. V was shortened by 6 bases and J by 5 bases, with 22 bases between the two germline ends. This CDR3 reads CASSLHYSTGWETQYF. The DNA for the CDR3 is TGTGCCAGCAGTCTACATTATAGTACAGGGTGGGAGACCCAGTACTTC.

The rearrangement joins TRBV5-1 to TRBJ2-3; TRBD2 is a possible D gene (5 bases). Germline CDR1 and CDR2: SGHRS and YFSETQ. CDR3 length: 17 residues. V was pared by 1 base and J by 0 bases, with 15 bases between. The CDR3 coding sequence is TGCGCCAGCAGCTTGAGAGGGCCCGACTCTAGCACAGATACGCAGTATTTT. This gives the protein CASSLRGPDSSTDTQYF. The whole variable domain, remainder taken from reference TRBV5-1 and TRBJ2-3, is KAGVTQTPRYLIKTRGQQVTLSCSPISGHRSVSWYQQTPGQGLQFLFEYFSETQRNKGNFPGRFSGRQFSNSRSEMNVSTLELGDSALYLCASSLRGPDSSTDTQYFGPGTRLTVL.

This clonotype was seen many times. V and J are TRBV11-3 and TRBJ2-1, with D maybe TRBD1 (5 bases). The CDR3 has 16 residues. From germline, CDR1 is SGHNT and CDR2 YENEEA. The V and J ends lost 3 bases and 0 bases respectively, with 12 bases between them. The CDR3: CASSFITGYSYNEQFF. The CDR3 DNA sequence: TGTGCCAGCAGCTTTATCACAGGTTACTCCTACAATGAGCAGTTCTTC.

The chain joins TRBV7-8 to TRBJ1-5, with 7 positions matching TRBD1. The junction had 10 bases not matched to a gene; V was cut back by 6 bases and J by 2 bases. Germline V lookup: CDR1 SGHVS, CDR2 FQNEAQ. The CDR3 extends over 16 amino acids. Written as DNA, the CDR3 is TGTGCCAGCAGTAGACTACGACAGGGTGGCAATCAGCCCCAGCATTTT. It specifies CASSRLRQGGNQPQHF.

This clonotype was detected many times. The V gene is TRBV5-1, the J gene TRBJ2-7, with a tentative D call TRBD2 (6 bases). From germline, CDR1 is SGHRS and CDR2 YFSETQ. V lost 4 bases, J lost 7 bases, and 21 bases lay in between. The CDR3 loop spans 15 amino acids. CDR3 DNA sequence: TGCGCCAGCAGCCCCGTTTGGGGGGAAGGGGATGAGCAGTACTTC. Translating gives CASSPVWGEGDEQYF.

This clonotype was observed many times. CDR3 region: CASSFGAGLQETQYF. Written as DNA, the CDR3 is TGTGCCAGCAGTTTTGGTGCGGGATTACAAGAGACCCAGTACTTC. The gene calls are TRBV27 and TRBJ2-5; tentatively, D is TRBD2 (6 bases). Germline CDR1 is MNHEY and CDR2 is SMNVEV (reference sequence). The length of the CDR3 is 15 residues. V was trimmed by 3 bases and J by 2 bases, leaving 13 bases between them.

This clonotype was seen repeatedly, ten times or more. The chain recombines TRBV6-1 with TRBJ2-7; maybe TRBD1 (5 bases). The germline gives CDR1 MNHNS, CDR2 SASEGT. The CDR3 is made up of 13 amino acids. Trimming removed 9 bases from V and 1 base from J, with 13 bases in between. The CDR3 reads CASCLTVSYEQYF. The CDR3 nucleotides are TGTGCCAGTTGTTTGACAGTATCCTACGAGCAGTACTTC.

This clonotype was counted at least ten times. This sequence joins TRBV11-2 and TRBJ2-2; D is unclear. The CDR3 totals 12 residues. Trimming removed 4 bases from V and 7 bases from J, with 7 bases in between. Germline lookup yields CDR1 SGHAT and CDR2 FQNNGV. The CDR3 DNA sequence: TGTGCCAGCAGCTACCCCTACGGGGAGCTGTTTTTT. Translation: CASSYPYGELFF.

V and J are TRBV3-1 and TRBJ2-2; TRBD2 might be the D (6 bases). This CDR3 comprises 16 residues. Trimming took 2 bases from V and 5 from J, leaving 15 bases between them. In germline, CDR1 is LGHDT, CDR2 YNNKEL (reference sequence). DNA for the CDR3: TGTGCCAGCAGCCAAAGCAGGGCGGGAAGGACCGGGGAGCTGTTTTTT. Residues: CASSQSRAGRTGELFF.

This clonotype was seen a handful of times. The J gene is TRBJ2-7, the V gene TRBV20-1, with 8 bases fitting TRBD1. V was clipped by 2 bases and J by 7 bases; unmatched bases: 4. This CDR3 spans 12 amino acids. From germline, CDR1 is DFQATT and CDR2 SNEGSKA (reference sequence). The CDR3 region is CSARMTGVEQYF. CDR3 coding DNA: TGCAGTGCTAGAATGACAGGGGTTGAGCAGTACTTC.